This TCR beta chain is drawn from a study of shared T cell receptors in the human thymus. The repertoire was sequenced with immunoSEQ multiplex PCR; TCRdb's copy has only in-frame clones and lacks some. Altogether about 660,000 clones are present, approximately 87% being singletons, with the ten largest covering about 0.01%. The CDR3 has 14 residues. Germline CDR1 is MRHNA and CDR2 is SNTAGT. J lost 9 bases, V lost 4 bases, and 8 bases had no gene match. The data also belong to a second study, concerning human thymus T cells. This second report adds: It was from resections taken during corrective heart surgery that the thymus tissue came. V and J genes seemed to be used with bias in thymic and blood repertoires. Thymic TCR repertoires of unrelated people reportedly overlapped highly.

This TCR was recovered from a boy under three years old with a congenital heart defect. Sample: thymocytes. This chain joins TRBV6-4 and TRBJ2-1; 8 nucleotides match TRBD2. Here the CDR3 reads CASSAHSTSAEQFF. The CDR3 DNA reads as TGTGCCAGCAGTGCCCACTCGACTAGCGCTGAGCAGTTCTTC.